This T cell receptor beta chain was observed in a study of T cells after yellow fever vaccination. Using its own MiXCR run on the 5' RACE reads, TCRdb lists one record per CDR3 protein. The data show under 550,000 distinct CDR3 sequences, 21% seen once. This clonotype was found a few times. Trimming at V came to 6 bases and at J to 9 bases, leaving 5 bases not matched to a gene. The germline V gene has CDR1 MNHEY and CDR2 SMNVEV (reference sequence). CDR3 length: 14 amino acids. The sample consisted of PBMCs, taken roughly 20 days after the first yellow fever vaccination. This chain joins TRBV27 and TRBJ1-6; 10 nucleotides match TRBD1. This clonotype was obtained from a man between 18 and 35 years old who received the YFV17D yellow fever vaccine. This CDR3 is CASSSGTGVSPLHF. The CDR3 DNA reads TGTGCCAGCAGCTCTGGGACAGGGGTTTCACCCCTCCACTTT.